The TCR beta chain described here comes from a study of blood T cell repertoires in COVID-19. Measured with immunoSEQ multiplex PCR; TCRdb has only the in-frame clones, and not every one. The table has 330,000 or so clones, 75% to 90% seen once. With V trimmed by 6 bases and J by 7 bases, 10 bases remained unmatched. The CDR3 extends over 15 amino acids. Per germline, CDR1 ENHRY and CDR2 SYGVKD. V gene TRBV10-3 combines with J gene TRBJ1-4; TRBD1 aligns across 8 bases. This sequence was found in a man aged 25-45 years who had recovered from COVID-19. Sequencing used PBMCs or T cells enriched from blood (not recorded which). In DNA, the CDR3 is TGTGCCATCAGAGCTCAGGGGGCAGGAGGTGAAAAACTGTTTTTT. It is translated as CAIRAQGAGGEKLFF.